The 14 T cell receptor beta chains below come from one sample, sequenced in a study of siplizumab effects on memory and regulatory T cells. Libraries were prepared by immunoSEQ multiplex PCR; TCRdb keeps only in-frame clonotypes and omits some of them. This table has over 80,000 clones, about nine tenths appearing once. Source material: Tregs sorted from blood. The receptors were sampled from a human donor in good health.

For the CDR3, the DNA is TGTGCCAGCAGCTTCTCGCGGAACTATGGCTACACCTTC. It yields the protein CASSFSRNYGYTF. The chain uses TRBV11-2 and TRBJ1-2; D is undetermined. Trimming left V 3 bases short and J 2 bases short, with 7 bases between. Germline CDR1 and CDR2: SGHAT and FQNNGV. The CDR3 covers 13 residues.

The chain combines TRBV6-6 with TRBJ2-7, with 7 bases fitting TRBD2. The CDR3 length is 15 residues. The germline V gene encodes CDR1 MNHNY and CDR2 SVGAGI (reference sequence). The J segment lost 3 bases and the V segment lost 2 bases, leaving 7 bases of the junction unmatched. The CDR3 DNA reads TGTGCCAGCAGTTACCACTCGGGGGGTTACTACGAGCAGTACTTC. Translating gives CASSYHSGGYYEQYF.

V gene TRBV7-9 combines with J gene TRBJ1-6; D is possibly TRBD1 (6 bases). Germline CDR1 reads SEHNR; CDR2 reads FQNEAQ (reference sequence). CDR3 length: 14 residues. Trimming shortened V by 3 bases and J by 10 bases, and 13 bases separated the two germline ends. CDR3 sequence: CASSFSGDGSPLHF. CDR3 in DNA: TGTGCCAGCAGCTTTTCAGGGGATGGATCACCCCTCCACTTT.

In this sample, this clone turned up once. The V gene is TRBV10-3, the J gene TRBJ1-5, with D unclear. Germline-derived CDR1 and CDR2 are ENHRY and SYGVKD. Trimming removed 3 bases at V and 3 bases at J, with 9 bases between. The CDR3 totals 14 residues. CDR3 DNA sequence: TGTGCCATCAGTGACAAGCCCTCCAATCAGCCCCAGCATTTT. Residues: CAISDKPSNQPQHF.

The V gene is TRBV4-2, the J gene TRBJ2-2; D may be TRBD1 or TRBD2 (6 bases each). This CDR3 comprises 15 residues. Germline CDR1 and CDR2: LGHNA and YNFKEQ. With 0 bases removed from V and 7 bases from J, the gap between germline ends came to 12 bases. The CDR3 loop is CASSQDLGGVGELFF. CDR3 coding DNA: TGTGCCAGCAGCCAAGATTTGGGGGGCGTCGGGGAGCTGTTTTTT.

The rearrangement links TRBV7-9 to TRBJ2-1; possibly TRBD1 for D (6 bases). The CDR3 is made up of 11 amino acids. The V and J ends lost 10 bases and 7 bases respectively, with 11 bases between them. CDR1 and CDR2 from the germline V gene are SEHNR and FQNEAQ (reference sequence). CDR3 in amino acids: CATNRANEQFF. The CDR3 nucleotides read TGTGCCACGAACAGGGCTAATGAGCAGTTCTTC.

The chain joins TRBV28 to TRBJ1-1; no definite D call. Trimming removed 6 bases from V and 3 bases from J, with 14 bases in between. Germline-derived CDR1 and CDR2 are MDHEN and SYDVKM. The CDR3 sequence is 14 residues long. The CDR3 DNA follows: TGTGCCAGCAGACAGACTCCCTCCCACACTGAAGCTTTCTTT. This sequence encodes CASRQTPSHTEAFF.

This clone was seen once. The J gene is TRBJ1-5, the V gene TRBV30; no reliable D call. V lost 6 bases to trimming and J lost 0 bases, with 9 bases between them. Per germline, CDR1 GTSNPN and CDR2 SVGIG (reference sequence). The CDR3 has 13 residues. The CDR3 nucleotides read TGTGCCTGTTCGTCCGATAGCAATCAGCCCCAGCATTTT. It encodes CACSSDSNQPQHF.

The rearrangement joins TRBV4-1 to TRBJ2-3, with TRBD2 matching 7 bases. The germline gives CDR1 MGHRA, CDR2 YSYEKL. The V gene end was trimmed by 6 bases and the J gene end by 4 bases; junction bases not matched to a gene: 13. This CDR3 spans 16 amino acids. CDR3: CASRSFGRGMSDTQYF. In DNA form, the CDR3 reads TGCGCCAGCAGGTCTTTTGGGCGGGGGATGTCAGATACGCAGTATTTT.

This clone was seen once. The genes are TRBV7-2 and TRBJ2-1; the D gene is possibly TRBD1 (5 bases). Germline V gene sequence: CDR1 SGHTA, CDR2 FQGNSA. The CDR3 totals 15 residues. V lost 1 base, J lost 4 bases, and 11 bases lay in between. This chain's CDR3 is CASSLDWGPYNEQFF. The CDR3 DNA reads as TGTGCCAGCAGCTTAGATTGGGGCCCTTACAATGAGCAGTTCTTC.

The chain recombines TRBV29-1 with TRBJ2-6; D is unclear. This CDR3 is 13 amino acids long. Trimming pared 3 bases from V and 0 bases from J, leaving 3 bases between. Looked up from germline, CDR1 is SQVTM and CDR2 is ANQGSEA. CDR3 DNA sequence: TGCAGCGTTGACAACTCTGGGGCCAACGTCCTGACTTTC. It specifies CSVDNSGANVLTF.

V usage is TRBV29-1 and J usage is TRBJ1-4, with D hard to call. V was cut by 5 bases and J by 8 bases, with 15 bases left in between. Germline V lookup: CDR1 SQVTM, CDR2 ANQGSEA. CDR3 length equals 13 residues. The CDR3 reads CSVLGQVGEKLFF. For the CDR3, the DNA is TGCAGCGTTTTGGGTCAGGTTGGGGAAAAACTGTTTTTT.

The chain has TRBV10-3 and TRBJ1-6; TRBD1 is a possible D gene (6 bases). The germline V and J ends were trimmed by 6 bases and 10 bases, with 13 bases remaining between them. The CDR3 runs to 13 residues. From germline, CDR1 is ENHRY and CDR2 SYGVKD. This CDR3 reads CAIRDSLWSPLHF. CDR3 coding DNA: TGTGCCATCAGGGACAGCTTGTGGTCACCCCTCCACTTT.

The V gene is TRBV5-1, the J gene TRBJ2-5, with 9 positions matching TRBD1. The J call may be incorrect, as the DNA end agrees better with TRBJ2-7. CDR3 size: 14 residues. CDR1 and CDR2 (germline): SGHRS, YFSETQ. The CDR3 is CASTLGQGPYEQYF. The CDR3, as DNA: TGCGCCAGCACCCTGGGACAGGGCCCCTACGAGCAGTACTTC.